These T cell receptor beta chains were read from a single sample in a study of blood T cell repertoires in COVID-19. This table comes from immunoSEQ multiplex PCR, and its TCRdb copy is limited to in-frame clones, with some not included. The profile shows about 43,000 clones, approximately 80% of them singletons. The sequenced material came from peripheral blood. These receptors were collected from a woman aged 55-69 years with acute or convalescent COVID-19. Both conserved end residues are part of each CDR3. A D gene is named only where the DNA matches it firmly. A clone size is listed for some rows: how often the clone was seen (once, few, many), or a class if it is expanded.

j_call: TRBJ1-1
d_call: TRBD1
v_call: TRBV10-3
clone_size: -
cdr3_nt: TGTGCCATCAGTGAGTCAGGGGGCCTCGAAGCTTTCTTT
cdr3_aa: CAISESGGLEAFF

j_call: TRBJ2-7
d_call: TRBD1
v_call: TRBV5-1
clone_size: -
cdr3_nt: TGCGCCAGCAGCGTACCGGGACAGGGACCCTACGAGCAGTACTTC
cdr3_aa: CASSVPGQGPYEQYF

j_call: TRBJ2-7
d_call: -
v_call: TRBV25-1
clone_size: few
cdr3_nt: TGTGCCAGCAGTACACACTACGAGCAGTACTTC
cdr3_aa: CASSTHYEQYF

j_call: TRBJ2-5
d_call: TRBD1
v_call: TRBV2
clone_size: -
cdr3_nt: TGTGCCAGCAATGAGGACAGGGGGCGAGAGACCCAGTACTTC
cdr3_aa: CASNEDRGRETQYF

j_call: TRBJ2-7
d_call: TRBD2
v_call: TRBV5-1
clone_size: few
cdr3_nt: TGCGCCAGCAGCGATTCGACTAGCGGGGGCCCTATCGAGCAGTACTTC
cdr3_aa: CASSDSTSGGPIEQYF

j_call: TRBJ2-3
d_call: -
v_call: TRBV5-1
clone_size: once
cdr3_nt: TGCGCCAGCAGCTTGGAGGAGGGCCCATACACAGATACGCAGTATTTT
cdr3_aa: CASSLEEGPYTDTQYF

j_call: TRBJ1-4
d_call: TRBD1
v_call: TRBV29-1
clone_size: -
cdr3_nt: TGCAGCATCAACCGGGACAGTGGTGAAAAACTGTTTTTT
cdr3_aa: CSINRDSGEKLFF

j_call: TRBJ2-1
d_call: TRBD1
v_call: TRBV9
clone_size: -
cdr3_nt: TGTGCCAGCAGCCTATCCCCGGGACAGACCAATGAGCAGTTCTTC
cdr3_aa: CASSLSPGQTNEQFF

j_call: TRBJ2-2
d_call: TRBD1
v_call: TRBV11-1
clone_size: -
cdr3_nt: TGTGCCAGCAGCATCAGGGGGCTGGGCACCGGGGAGCTGTTTTTT
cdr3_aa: CASSIRGLGTGELFF

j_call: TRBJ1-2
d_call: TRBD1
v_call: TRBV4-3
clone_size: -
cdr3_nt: TGCGCCAGCAGCACCCAACAGGGGGCAAACTATGGCTACACCTTC
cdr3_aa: CASSTQQGANYGYTF

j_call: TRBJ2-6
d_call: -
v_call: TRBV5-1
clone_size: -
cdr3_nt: TGCGCCAGCAGCCCCAGGGAAGCTGGGGCCAACGTCCTGACTTTC
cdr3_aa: CASSPREAGANVLTF

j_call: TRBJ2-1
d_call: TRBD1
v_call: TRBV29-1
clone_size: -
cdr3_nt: TGCAGCGTTTATACGGGACAGAACAATGAGCAGTTCTTC
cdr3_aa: CSVYTGQNNEQFF

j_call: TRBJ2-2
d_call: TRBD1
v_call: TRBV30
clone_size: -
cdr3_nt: TGTGCCTGGATGACCGGGACAGGGAACACCGGGGAGCTGTTTTTT
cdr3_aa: CAWMTGTGNTGELFF

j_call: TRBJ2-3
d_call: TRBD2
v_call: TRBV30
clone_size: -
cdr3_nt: TGTGCCTGGAGTGCGGGGACTAGCGGGGACACAGATACGCAGTATTTT
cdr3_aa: CAWSAGTSGDTDTQYF

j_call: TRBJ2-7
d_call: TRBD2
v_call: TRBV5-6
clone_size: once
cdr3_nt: TGTGCCAGCAGCTATTTAGCGGGGGGTTCTTCCTACGAGCAGTACTTC
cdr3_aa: CASSYLAGGSSYEQYF

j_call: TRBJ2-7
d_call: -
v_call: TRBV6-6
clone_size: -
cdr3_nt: TGTGCCAGCAGCAACCAGGGCCCCTACGAGCAGTACTTC
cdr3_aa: CASSNQGPYEQYF

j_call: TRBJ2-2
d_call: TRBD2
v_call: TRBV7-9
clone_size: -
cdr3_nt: TGTGCCAGCAGCGGACTAGCGGGGTCGGGCACCGGGGAGCTGTTTTTT
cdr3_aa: CASSGLAGSGTGELFF

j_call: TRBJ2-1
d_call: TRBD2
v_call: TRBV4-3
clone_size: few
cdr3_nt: TGCGCCAGCAGCCAAGAAGGACTAGCGGGGGAGGGTGAGCAGTTCTTC
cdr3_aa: CASSQEGLAGEGEQFF

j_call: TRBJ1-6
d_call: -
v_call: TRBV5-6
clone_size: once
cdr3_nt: TGTGCCAGCAGCATAGGGGATAATTCACCCCTCCACTTT
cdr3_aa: CASSIGDNSPLHF

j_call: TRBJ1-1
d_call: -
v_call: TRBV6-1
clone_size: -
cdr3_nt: TGTGCCAGCAGTGAACGCAGGAATGAAGCTTTCTTT
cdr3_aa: CASSERRNEAFF

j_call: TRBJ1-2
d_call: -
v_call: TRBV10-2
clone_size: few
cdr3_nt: TGCGCCAGCAGTAGCGACGGCTATGGCTACACCTTC
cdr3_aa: CASSSDGYGYTF

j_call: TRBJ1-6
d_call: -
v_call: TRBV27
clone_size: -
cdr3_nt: TGTGCCAGCAGTTTGGGGGGGCTCGGGAATTCACCCCTCCACTTT
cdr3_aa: CASSLGGLGNSPLHF

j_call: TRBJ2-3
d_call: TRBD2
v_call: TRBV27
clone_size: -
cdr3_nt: TGTGCCAGTCAGGGAGGGGAGGATACGCAGTATTTT
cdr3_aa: CASQGGEDTQYF

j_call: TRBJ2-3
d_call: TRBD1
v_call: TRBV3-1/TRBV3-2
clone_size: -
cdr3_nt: TGTGCCAGCAGCCAGGCTACAGGGGGTGGGGGTGAAGATACGCAGTATTTT
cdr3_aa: CASSQATGGGGEDTQYF

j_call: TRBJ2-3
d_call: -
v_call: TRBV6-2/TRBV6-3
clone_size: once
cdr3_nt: TGTGCCAGCAGCGCGGTAACAGATACGCAGTATTTT
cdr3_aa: CASSAVTDTQYF

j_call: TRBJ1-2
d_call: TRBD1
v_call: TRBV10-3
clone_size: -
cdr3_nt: TGTGCCTCTACAGGGGGAGAAGCTAACTATGGCTACACCTTC
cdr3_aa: CASTGGEANYGYTF

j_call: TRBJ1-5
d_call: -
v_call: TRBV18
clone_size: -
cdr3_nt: TGTGCCAGCTCAGCAGGGATGGATCAGCCCCAGCATTTT
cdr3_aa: CASSAGMDQPQHF

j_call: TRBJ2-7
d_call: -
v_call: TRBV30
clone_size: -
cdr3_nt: TGTGCCTGGAGTGTCTCCCGGGACACCTACGAGCAGTACTTC
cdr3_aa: CAWSVSRDTYEQYF

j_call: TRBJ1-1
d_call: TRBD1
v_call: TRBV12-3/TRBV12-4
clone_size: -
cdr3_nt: TGTGCCAGCAGTTTAAGACAGGGTGGCGAGGCTTTCTTT
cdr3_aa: CASSLRQGGEAFF

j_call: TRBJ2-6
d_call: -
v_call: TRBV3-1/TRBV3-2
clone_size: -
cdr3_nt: TGTGCCAGCAGCCAAGGAGTCCCTGGGGCCAACGTCCTGACTTTC
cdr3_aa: CASSQGVPGANVLTF

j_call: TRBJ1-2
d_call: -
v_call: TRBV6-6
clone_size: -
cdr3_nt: TGTGCCAGCACCATCGACAGGCCCACCTATGGCTACACCTTC
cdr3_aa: CASTIDRPTYGYTF

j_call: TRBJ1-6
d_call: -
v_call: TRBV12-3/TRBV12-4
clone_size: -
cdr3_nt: TGTGCCAGCAGCTACCCCAACCGGCCCCTCCACTTT
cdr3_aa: CASSYPNRPLHF

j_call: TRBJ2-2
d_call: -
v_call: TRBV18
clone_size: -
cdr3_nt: TGTGCCAGCTCACCATCCCGGGGGAGCACCGGGGAGCTGTTTTTT
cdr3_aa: CASSPSRGSTGELFF

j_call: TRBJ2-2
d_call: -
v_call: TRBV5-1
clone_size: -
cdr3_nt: TGCGCCAGCTTCCGAGGAGGGACGGACACCGGGGAGCTGTTTTTT
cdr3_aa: CASFRGGTDTGELFF

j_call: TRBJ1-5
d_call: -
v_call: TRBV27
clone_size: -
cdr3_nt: TGTGCCAGCAGTTCCCCCGCGACAGGCAATCAGCCCCAGCATTTT
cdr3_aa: CASSSPATGNQPQHF

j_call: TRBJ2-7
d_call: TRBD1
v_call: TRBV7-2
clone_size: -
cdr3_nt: TGTGCCAGCAGCGCCACCGGGACAGGGACCTACGAGCAGTACTTC
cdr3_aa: CASSATGTGTYEQYF

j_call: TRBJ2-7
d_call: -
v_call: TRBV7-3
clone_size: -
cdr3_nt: TGTGCCAGCAGTCCAGACCAAGCGTGGGAGCAGTACTTC
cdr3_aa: CASSPDQAWEQYF

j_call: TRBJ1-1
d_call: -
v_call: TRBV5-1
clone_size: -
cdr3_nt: TGCGCCAGCAGCTTGGCCCAGGGGCGGACTGAAGCTTTCTTT
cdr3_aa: CASSLAQGRTEAFF

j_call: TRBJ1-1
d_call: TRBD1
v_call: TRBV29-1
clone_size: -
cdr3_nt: TGCAGCGTCGAGGGACAGCTGAACACTGAAGCTTTCTTT
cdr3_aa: CSVEGQLNTEAFF

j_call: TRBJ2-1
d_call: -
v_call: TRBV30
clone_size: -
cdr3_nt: TGTGCCTGGAGTGACGGGAACTCCTACAATGAGCAGTTCTTC
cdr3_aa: CAWSDGNSYNEQFF

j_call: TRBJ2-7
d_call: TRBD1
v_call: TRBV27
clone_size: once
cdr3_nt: TGTGCCAGCAGTTTATTGGGACAGAGTACTTCCGAGCAGTACTTC
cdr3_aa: CASSLLGQSTSEQYF

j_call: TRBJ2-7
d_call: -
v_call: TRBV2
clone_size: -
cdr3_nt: TGTGCCAGCCGGACAGACTACGAGCAGTACTTC
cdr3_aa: CASRTDYEQYF

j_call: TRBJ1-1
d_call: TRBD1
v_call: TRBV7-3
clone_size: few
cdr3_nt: TGTGCCAGCAGTTTAAGTGACAGGGGGCATGGAAACACTGAAGCTTTCTTT
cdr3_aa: CASSLSDRGHGNTEAFF

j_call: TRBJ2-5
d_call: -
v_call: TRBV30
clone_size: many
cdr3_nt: TGTGCCTCCCTGATCAGCGGGGAGACCCAGTACTTC
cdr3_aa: CASLISGETQYF

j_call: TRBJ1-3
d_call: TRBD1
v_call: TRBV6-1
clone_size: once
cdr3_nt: TGTGCCAGCAGTGTAACCGGGACAGGGAAAGGAAACACCATATATTTT
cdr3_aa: CASSVTGTGKGNTIYF

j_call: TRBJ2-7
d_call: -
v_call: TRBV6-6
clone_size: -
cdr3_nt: TGTGCCAGCAGTTATCACCGGGACACTTCCTACGAGCAGTACTTC
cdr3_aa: CASSYHRDTSYEQYF

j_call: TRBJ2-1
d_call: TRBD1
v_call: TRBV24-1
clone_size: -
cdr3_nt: TGTGCCAACGGACAGGGGGGAAATGAGCAGTTCTTC
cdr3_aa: CANGQGGNEQFF

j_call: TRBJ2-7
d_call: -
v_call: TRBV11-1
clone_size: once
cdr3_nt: TGTGCCAGCAGCCGACTGACTCGGAGCGACTCCTACGAGCAGTACTTC
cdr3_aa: CASSRLTRSDSYEQYF

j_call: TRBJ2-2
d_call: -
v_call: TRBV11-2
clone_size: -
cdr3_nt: TGTGCCAGCAGCTTAGGTCCAGGGCGGATCACCGGGGAGCTGTTTTTT
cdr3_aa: CASSLGPGRITGELFF

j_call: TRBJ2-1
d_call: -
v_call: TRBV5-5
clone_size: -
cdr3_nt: TGTGCCAGCAGCCCGAGTGTCTATAGCTCCTACAATGAGCAGTTCTTC
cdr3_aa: CASSPSVYSSYNEQFF

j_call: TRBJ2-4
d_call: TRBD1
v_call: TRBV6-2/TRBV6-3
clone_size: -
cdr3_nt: TGTGCCAGCAGTTACGGGCCGGGACAGGGAAACATTCAGTACTTC
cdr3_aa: CASSYGPGQGNIQYF

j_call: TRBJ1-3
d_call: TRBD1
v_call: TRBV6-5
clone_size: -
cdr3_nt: TGTGCCAGCAACGACAGGGGGCGAAACACCATATATTTT
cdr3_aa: CASNDRGRNTIYF

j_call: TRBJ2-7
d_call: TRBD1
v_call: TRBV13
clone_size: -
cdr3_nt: TGTGCCAGCAGCCCTGAGACAGGGGGCATCTACGAGCAGTACTTC
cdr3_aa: CASSPETGGIYEQYF

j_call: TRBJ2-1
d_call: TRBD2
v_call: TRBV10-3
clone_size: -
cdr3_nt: TGTGCCATCAGGGCTAGCGGGAAAAATGAGCAGTTCTTC
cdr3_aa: CAIRASGKNEQFF

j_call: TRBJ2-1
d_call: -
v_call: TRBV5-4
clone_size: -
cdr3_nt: TGTGCCAGCAGCTTGTTCAGGGGTGAGCAGTTCTTC
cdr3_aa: CASSLFRGEQFF